This T cell receptor beta chain emerged from a study of read filtering for tumor transcriptome and immune sequencing. This library used roughly 0.4 ug RNA and molecular barcoded adaptors spanning alpha/delta and beta/gamma chains. One entry per CDR3 protein results from TCRdb running MiXCR on the reads. The sample gives about 39,000 distinct CDR3 sequences, around an eighth of which show up once; around 7.3% is in the top ten. Germline V gives CDR1 SGHDT, CDR2 YYEEEE. The CDR3 spans 14 residues. The V segment lost 0 bases and the J segment 7 bases; nucleotides outside the gene matches: 2. The sample holds a few counts of this clonotype.

The V and J genes are TRBV5-6 and TRBJ2-3; TRBD2 aligns across 10 bases. Sequencing was carried out using a population of CD138-negative cells sorted from bone marrow. This TCR was recovered from a donor aged 40 or older with multiple myeloma. This chain's CDR3 is CASSLVAGGNTQYF. The CDR3 DNA follows: TGTGCCAGCAGCTTGGTAGCGGGGGGCAATACGCAGTATTTT.